This TCR beta chain was obtained from a study of CD8 T cells in Susac syndrome. The RNA input was roughly 0.45 to 1 ug, and it was reverse transcribed with random hexamers. Multiplex immunoSEQ PCR targeted 54 Vbeta and 13 Jbeta TCR beta segments. TCRdb re-derived calls from the immunoSEQ multiplex PCR reads in MiXCR, one entry per CDR3 protein. The table includes hundreds of thousands of distinct CDR3 sequences, more than 75% detected once. The patients who served as multiple sclerosis controls were treatment-naive and had stable or active relapsing-remitting disease that fulfilled the revised McDonald criteria. Negative isolation was used for CD8+ and CD4+ T cells and FACS enrichment for TEMRA cells. The source material was CD8+ T cells from PBMCs. This sequence originates from a human donor with multiple sclerosis.

In DNA, the CDR3 is TGTGCCAGCAGCTTACGAGGAGGGGGAGACATTCAGTACTTC. Its translation: CASSLRGGGDIQYF. The rearrangement links TRBV13 to TRBJ2-4; D could derive from TRBD1 or TRBD2 (6 bases each). Germline CDR1 reads PRHDT; CDR2 reads FYEKMQ (reference sequence). Trimming pared 2 bases from V and 8 bases from J, leaving 13 bases between. The CDR3 length is 14 residues.